Listed below are T cell receptor beta chains from one sample, sequenced in a study of T cell repertoires in cytomegalovirus infection. TCRdb ran MiXCR on the reads and lists one entry per CDR3 protein. The sample lists 740,000 or so distinct CDR3 sequences; 35% to 40% were seen once. Sequencing input: PBMCs. The receptors were gathered from a human donor in good health (CMV status not recorded). Some clones in this sample may be carry-over from other donors' samples. CDR3s include the opening cysteine and the closing phenylalanine or tryptophan. The D gene is left open where the match is weak. Not all rows give a size; the values are once, few, many and, for expanded clones, a class.

clone size: .
D gene: .
J gene: TRBJ2-5
V gene: TRBV6-6
CDR3 protein: CASSSPGTQTPGTQYF
CDR3 DNA: TGTGCCAGCAGTTCGCCCGGGACGCAGACCCCGGGGACCCAGTACTTC

clone size: few
D gene: .
J gene: TRBJ2-5
V gene: TRBV10-3
CDR3 protein: CAIAETQETQYF
CDR3 DNA: TGTGCCATTGCTGAGACCCAAGAGACCCAGTACTTC

clone size: few
D gene: .
J gene: TRBJ1-6
V gene: TRBV5-5
CDR3 protein: CASSPYGGGNSPLHF
CDR3 DNA: TGTGCCAGCAGCCCGTATGGGGGGGGAAATTCACCCCTCCACTTT

clone size: .
D gene: TRBD1
J gene: TRBJ1-1
V gene: TRBV28
CDR3 protein: CASSFAQGDTEAFF
CDR3 DNA: TGTGCCAGCAGTTTCGCCCAGGGGGACACTGAAGCTTTCTTT

clone size: few
D gene: .
J gene: TRBJ2-2
V gene: TRBV29-1
CDR3 protein: CSIPGDTGELFF
CDR3 DNA: TGCAGCATCCCCGGCGACACCGGGGAGCTGTTTTTT

clone size: few
D gene: TRBD1
J gene: TRBJ2-1
V gene: TRBV6-1
CDR3 protein: CASSRTGTGPNEQFF
CDR3 DNA: TGTGCCAGCAGTCGAACCGGGACAGGGCCCAATGAGCAGTTCTTC

clone size: few
D gene: .
J gene: TRBJ1-4
V gene: TRBV7-6
CDR3 protein: CASSSRPDGHNEKLFF
CDR3 DNA: TGTGCCAGCAGCTCGCGTCCGGACGGACACAATGAAAAACTGTTTTTT

clone size: .
D gene: .
J gene: TRBJ1-1
V gene: TRBV28
CDR3 protein: CASSLSPGATEAFF
CDR3 DNA: TGTGCCAGCAGTCTCTCTCCGGGGGCCACTGAAGCTTTCTTT

clone size: .
D gene: TRBD1
J gene: TRBJ1-1
V gene: TRBV10-3
CDR3 protein: CAITAETGENTEAFF
CDR3 DNA: TGTGCCATCACCGCAGAAACAGGGGAGAACACTGAAGCTTTCTTT

clone size: few
D gene: .
J gene: TRBJ2-7
V gene: TRBV28
CDR3 protein: CASSSSVGARQAEQYF
CDR3 DNA: TGTGCCAGCAGCTCCTCGGTCGGGGCCCGACAAGCCGAGCAGTACTTC

clone size: .
D gene: TRBD1
J gene: TRBJ2-7
V gene: TRBV7-2
CDR3 protein: CASSFPTGGSPYEQYF
CDR3 DNA: TGTGCCAGCAGCTTTCCAACAGGGGGCTCCCCCTACGAGCAGTACTTC

clone size: .
D gene: .
J gene: TRBJ1-2
V gene: TRBV28
CDR3 protein: CASTLGGEGYTF
CDR3 DNA: TGTGCCAGCACCCTAGGGGGTGAAGGCTACACCTTC

clone size: few
D gene: .
J gene: TRBJ1-1
V gene: TRBV29-1
CDR3 protein: CSVPLGGTEAFF
CDR3 DNA: TGCAGCGTCCCCCTTGGGGGCACTGAAGCTTTCTTT

clone size: .
D gene: TRBD2
J gene: TRBJ2-7
V gene: TRBV12-5
CDR3 protein: CARGFIPWTSGRYEPYF
CDR3 DNA: TGTGCTAGGGGTTTTATTCCTTGGACTAGCGGGAGATACGAGCCGTACTTC

clone size: .
D gene: .
J gene: TRBJ1-2
V gene: TRBV19
CDR3 protein: CASSSYRMGSYGYTF
CDR3 DNA: TGTGCCAGTAGTTCCTACAGGATGGGGTCCTATGGCTACACCTTC

clone size: .
D gene: TRBD2
J gene: TRBJ2-3
V gene: TRBV28
CDR3 protein: CATSGLAGVDSQYF
CDR3 DNA: TGTGCCACCTCGGGACTAGCGGGAGTAGATTCGCAGTATTTT

clone size: .
D gene: .
J gene: TRBJ1-5
V gene: TRBV2
CDR3 protein: CASSETNLSNQPQHF
CDR3 DNA: TGTGCCAGCAGTGAAACGAACCTAAGCAATCAGCCCCAGCATTTT

clone size: .
D gene: .
J gene: TRBJ2-7
V gene: TRBV3-1
CDR3 protein: CASSQFARNYEQYF
CDR3 DNA: TGTGCCAGCAGCCAATTTGCGCGGAACTACGAGCAGTACTTC

clone size: .
D gene: .
J gene: TRBJ2-7
V gene: TRBV6-2/TRBV6-3
CDR3 protein: CASSWVSRGNEQYF
CDR3 DNA: TGTGCCAGCAGTTGGGTATCCCGCGGGAACGAGCAGTACTTC

clone size: .
D gene: .
J gene: TRBJ2-3
V gene: TRBV20-1
CDR3 protein: CSARDWRASTDTQYF
CDR3 DNA: TGCAGTGCTAGAGATTGGCGGGCTAGCACAGATACGCAGTATTTT

clone size: .
D gene: TRBD2
J gene: TRBJ2-1
V gene: TRBV5-1
CDR3 protein: CASSLFAGVVYNEQFF
CDR3 DNA: TGCGCCAGCAGCTTGTTTGCGGGAGTGGTTTACAATGAGCAGTTCTTC

clone size: few
D gene: .
J gene: TRBJ1-2
V gene: TRBV7-2
CDR3 protein: CASSPTMGYQLGYTF
CDR3 DNA: TGTGCCAGCAGCCCCACGATGGGGTATCAGCTTGGCTACACCTTC

clone size: few
D gene: TRBD1
J gene: TRBJ1-2
V gene: TRBV27
CDR3 protein: CASSSKQGSGYTF
CDR3 DNA: TGTGCCAGCAGTTCGAAACAGGGGTCTGGCTACACCTTC

clone size: .
D gene: .
J gene: TRBJ2-7
V gene: TRBV9
CDR3 protein: CASSVTATVGGPIGYEQYF
CDR3 DNA: TGTGCCAGCAGCGTCACTGCCACAGTAGGGGGGCCGATTGGCTACGAGCAGTACTTC

clone size: once
D gene: .
J gene: TRBJ1-2
V gene: TRBV2
CDR3 protein: CASPGTPGGYTF
CDR3 DNA: TGTGCCAGCCCAGGTACCCCAGGCGGCTACACCTTC

clone size: .
D gene: .
J gene: TRBJ2-7
V gene: TRBV5-4
CDR3 protein: CASSLDPLAPLSYEQYF
CDR3 DNA: TGTGCCAGCAGCTTGGACCCTCTAGCCCCGCTATCCTACGAGCAGTACTTC

clone size: few
D gene: TRBD2
J gene: TRBJ2-3
V gene: TRBV5-1
CDR3 protein: CASSSLGTSGSTDTQYF
CDR3 DNA: TGCGCCAGCAGCTCCCTAGGGACTAGCGGGAGTACAGATACGCAGTATTTT

clone size: many
D gene: TRBD2
J gene: TRBJ2-3
V gene: TRBV7-2
CDR3 protein: CASSTEILAGGTDTQYF
CDR3 DNA: TGTGCCAGCAGCACAGAGATCTTGGCGGGGGGCACAGATACGCAGTATTTT

clone size: once
D gene: .
J gene: TRBJ2-7
V gene: TRBV18
CDR3 protein: CASSPDSPTYEQYF
CDR3 DNA: TGTGCCAGCTCACCGGACAGCCCAACCTACGAGCAGTACTTC

clone size: few
D gene: .
J gene: TRBJ1-4
V gene: TRBV12-3/TRBV12-4
CDR3 protein: CASSRKMDRKLFF
CDR3 DNA: TGTGCCAGCAGCCGAAAGATGGACAGAAAACTGTTTTTT

clone size: few
D gene: .
J gene: TRBJ1-1
V gene: TRBV7-9
CDR3 protein: CASSWRDTSNTEAFF
CDR3 DNA: TGTGCCAGCAGCTGGCGGGACACCTCGAACACTGAAGCTTTCTTT

clone size: .
D gene: .
J gene: TRBJ2-5
V gene: TRBV19
CDR3 protein: CASSGASRGETQYF
CDR3 DNA: TGTGCCAGTTCCGGGGCCTCGAGAGGGGAGACCCAGTACTTC

clone size: many
D gene: TRBD2
J gene: TRBJ2-1
V gene: TRBV11-3
CDR3 protein: CASSHTLAGGYNEQFF
CDR3 DNA: TGTGCCAGCAGCCACACCCTAGCGGGAGGGTACAATGAGCAGTTCTTC

clone size: .
D gene: .
J gene: TRBJ2-2
V gene: TRBV7-2
CDR3 protein: CASSYDSLNTGELFF
CDR3 DNA: TGTGCCAGCAGCTACGACAGCTTGAACACCGGGGAGCTGTTTTTT

clone size: few
D gene: .
J gene: TRBJ1-5
V gene: TRBV7-3
CDR3 protein: CASSLNRLWASNQPQHF
CDR3 DNA: TGTGCCAGCAGCTTAAACCGACTGTGGGCGAGCAATCAGCCCCAGCATTTT

clone size: few
D gene: .
J gene: TRBJ1-4
V gene: TRBV20-1
CDR3 protein: CSARDRARAGAKNEKLFF
CDR3 DNA: TGCAGTGCTAGAGATAGGGCCCGGGCAGGGGCTAAGAATGAAAAACTGTTTTTT

clone size: .
D gene: .
J gene: TRBJ2-7
V gene: TRBV20-1
CDR3 protein: CGIAIPRSYEQYF
CDR3 DNA: TGCGGAATAGCGATACCCCGCTCCTACGAGCAGTACTTC

clone size: few
D gene: .
J gene: TRBJ1-2
V gene: TRBV24-1
CDR3 protein: CATSDLDRNLNYGYTF
CDR3 DNA: TGTGCCACCAGTGATTTGGACCGAAACCTAAACTATGGCTACACCTTC

clone size: many
D gene: TRBD1
J gene: TRBJ1-2
V gene: TRBV11-2
CDR3 protein: CASSLTLGGQGQDGYTF
CDR3 DNA: TGTGCCAGCAGCTTAACACTGGGGGGACAGGGACAAGATGGCTACACCTTC

clone size: few
D gene: .
J gene: TRBJ2-6
V gene: TRBV12-3/TRBV12-4
CDR3 protein: CASSFREASAGANVLTF
CDR3 DNA: TGTGCCAGCAGTTTCAGGGAGGCATCCGCTGGGGCCAACGTCCTGACTTTC

clone size: .
D gene: .
J gene: TRBJ1-5
V gene: TRBV4-1
CDR3 protein: CASSQDPGGRQPQHF
CDR3 DNA: TGCGCCAGCAGCCAAGATCCGGGGGGTCGACAGCCCCAGCATTTT

clone size: .
D gene: .
J gene: TRBJ1-1
V gene: TRBV11-2
CDR3 protein: CASSLRAQITEAFF
CDR3 DNA: TGTGCCAGCAGCTTACGGGCTCAAATCACTGAAGCTTTCTTT

clone size: .
D gene: .
J gene: TRBJ2-7
V gene: TRBV2
CDR3 protein: CASSESGGGGGRYF
CDR3 DNA: TGTGCCAGCAGTGAATCTGGAGGAGGCGGTGGACGGTACTTC

clone size: .
D gene: .
J gene: TRBJ2-7
V gene: TRBV7-9
CDR3 protein: CASSPYGIYKLYF
CDR3 DNA: TGTGCCAGCAGCCCATATGGCATTTACAAGCTTTACTTC

clone size: .
D gene: .
J gene: TRBJ1-4
V gene: TRBV6-8
CDR3 protein: CASKGAGGEKLFF
CDR3 DNA: TGTGCCAGCAAAGGGGCGGGAGGTGAAAAACTGTTTTTT

clone size: .
D gene: TRBD1
J gene: TRBJ1-4
V gene: TRBV12-3/TRBV12-4
CDR3 protein: CASSLDRRGSRNEKLFF
CDR3 DNA: TGTGCCAGCAGTTTGGACAGGAGGGGGTCGAGGAATGAAAAACTGTTTTTT

clone size: .
D gene: .
J gene: TRBJ2-3
V gene: TRBV28
CDR3 protein: CASIRALISETQYF
CDR3 DNA: TGTGCCAGCATACGCGCCCTCATATCAGAGACGCAGTATTTT

clone size: .
D gene: TRBD1
J gene: TRBJ2-7
V gene: TRBV20-1
CDR3 protein: CSAGGPTRSYEQYF
CDR3 DNA: TGCAGTGCAGGGGGCCCGACTCGCTCCTACGAGCAGTACTTC